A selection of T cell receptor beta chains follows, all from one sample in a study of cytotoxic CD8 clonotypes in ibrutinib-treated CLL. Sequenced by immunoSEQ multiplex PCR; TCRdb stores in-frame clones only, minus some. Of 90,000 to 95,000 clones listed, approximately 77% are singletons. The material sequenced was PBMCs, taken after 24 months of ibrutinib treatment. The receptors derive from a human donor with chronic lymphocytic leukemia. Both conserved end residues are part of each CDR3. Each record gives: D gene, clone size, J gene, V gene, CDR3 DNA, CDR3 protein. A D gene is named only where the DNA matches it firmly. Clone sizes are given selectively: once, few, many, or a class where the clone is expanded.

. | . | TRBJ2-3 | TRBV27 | TGTGCCAGCAGTTTTCAGCCGGGGCTCACAGATACGCAGTATTTT | CASSFQPGLTDTQYF
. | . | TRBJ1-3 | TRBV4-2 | TGTGCCAGCAGCCAAGAATGGGTAGGTGGAAACACCATATATTTT | CASSQEWVGGNTIYF
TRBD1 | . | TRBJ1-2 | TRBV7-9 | TGTGCCAGCAGCTTAGTACGGACAGGGACCATTAACTATGGCTACACCTTC | CASSLVRTGTINYGYTF
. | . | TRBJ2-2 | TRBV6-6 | TGTGCCAGCAGTTACGTCCCGGCGAACACCGGGGAGCTGTTTTTT | CASSYVPANTGELFF
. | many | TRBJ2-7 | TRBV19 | TGTGCCAGTAGTAGTGTCAGGGCGTCCTACGAGCAGTACTTC | CASSSVRASYEQYF
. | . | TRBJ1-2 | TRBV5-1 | TGCGCCAGCAGCTTGGCCCCAGGGTCTAACTATGGCTACACCTTC | CASSLAPGSNYGYTF
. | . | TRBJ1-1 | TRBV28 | TGTGCCAGCAGACCTTTGATGGACACAAAAGAAGCTTTCTTT | CASRPLMDTKEAFF
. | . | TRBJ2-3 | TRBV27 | TGTGCCAGCAGCCTTCAGCGGCATCCTAGCACAGATACGCAGTATTTT | CASSLQRHPSTDTQYF
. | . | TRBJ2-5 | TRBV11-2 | TGTGCCAGCAGCAGCTCTCAGGGAGCAGAGACCCAGTACTTC | CASSSSQGAETQYF
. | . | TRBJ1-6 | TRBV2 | TGTGCCAGCACTTTACAGGGTACCAATTCACCCCTCCACTTT | CASTLQGTNSPLHF
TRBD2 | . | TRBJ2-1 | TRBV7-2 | TGTGCCAGCAGCTTAGAGTCGGCGGGGGGGCCGAATGAGCAGTTCTTC | CASSLESAGGPNEQFF
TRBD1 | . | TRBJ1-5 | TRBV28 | TGTGCCAGCAGTCTAAACAGGGGGACGGCTTCTGAGCAGCCCCAGCATTTT | CASSLNRGTASEQPQHF
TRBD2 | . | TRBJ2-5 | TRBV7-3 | TGTGCCAGCAGCCCGGGGACTAGCGGGAGTGGGGAGACCCAGTACTTC | CASSPGTSGSGETQYF
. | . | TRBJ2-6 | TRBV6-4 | TGTGCCAGCAGTGACTCAGACAGCTCTGGGGCCAACGTCCTGACTTTC | CASSDSDSSGANVLTF
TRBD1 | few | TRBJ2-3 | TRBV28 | TGTGCCAGCAGTTTAACTGGGACAGGGGTCACAGATACGCAGTATTTT | CASSLTGTGVTDTQYF
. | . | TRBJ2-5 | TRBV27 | TGTGCCAGCAGTATGGGACACCAACAAGAGACCCAGTACTTC | CASSMGHQQETQYF
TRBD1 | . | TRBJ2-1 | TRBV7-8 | TGTGCCAGCAGCTTAGCGGGGGACAGGGATGAGCAGTTCTTC | CASSLAGDRDEQFF
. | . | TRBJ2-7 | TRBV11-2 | TGTGCCAGCAGCCTCGTTGTAGTGGGGGCGCTATTCTACGAGCAGTACTTC | CASSLVVVGALFYEQYF
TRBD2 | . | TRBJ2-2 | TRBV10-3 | TGTGCCATCAGGAGGGGGCTAGCGGGAACCGGGGAGCTGTTTTTT | CAIRRGLAGTGELFF
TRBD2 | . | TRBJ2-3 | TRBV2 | TGTGCCAGCTCCTCTTCGGGAGCGGGAGGGAGAGGAGATACGCAGTATTTT | CASSSSGAGGRGDTQYF
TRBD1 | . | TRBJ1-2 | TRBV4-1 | TGCGCCAGCAGCCAATGGGACAGGGGAGGCTACACCTTC | CASSQWDRGGYTF
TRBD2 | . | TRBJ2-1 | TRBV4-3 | TGCGCCAGCAGCCTACAGCTCGCGGGGGGGGCCTCAAATGAGCAGTTCTTC | CASSLQLAGGASNEQFF
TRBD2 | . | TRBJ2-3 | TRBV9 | TGTGCCAGCAGCCCAACAATAGCGGGAGCCGCGTCAGATACGCAGTATTTT | CASSPTIAGAASDTQYF
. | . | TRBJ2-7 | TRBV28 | TGTGCCAGCAGTTTCGGCGGCACGAGAGCCGAGCAGTACTTC | CASSFGGTRAEQYF
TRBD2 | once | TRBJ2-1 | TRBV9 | TGTGCCAGCAGCGATCTAGCGGGACACAATGAGCAGTTCTTC | CASSDLAGHNEQFF
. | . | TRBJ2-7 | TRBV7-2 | TGTGCCAGCAGCTTTACTACGCCCCCTGAGCAGTACTTC | CASSFTTPPEQYF
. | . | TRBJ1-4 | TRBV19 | TGTGCCAGTAGTATGGGCGCCGCCGGCGATCGGAAACTGTTTTTT | CASSMGAAGDRKLFF
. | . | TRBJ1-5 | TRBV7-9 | TGTGCCAGCAGCTTAGGTGAGACAGGTAATCAGCCCCAGCATTTT | CASSLGETGNQPQHF
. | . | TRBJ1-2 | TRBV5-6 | TGTGCCAGCAGCTCTGGGGAGTATGGCTACACCTTC | CASSSGEYGYTF
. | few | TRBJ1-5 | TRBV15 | TGTGCCACCAGCAGAGGGAGTAATCAGCCCCAGCATTTT | CATSRGSNQPQHF
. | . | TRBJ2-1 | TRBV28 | TGTGCCAGCAGTTTACGGGGCGGGGCCAGCTCCTACAATGAGCAGTTCTTC | CASSLRGGASSYNEQFF
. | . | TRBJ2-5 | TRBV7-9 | TGTGCCAGCGGACCCTCTTTGACAGCACAAGAGACCCAGTACTTC | CASGPSLTAQETQYF
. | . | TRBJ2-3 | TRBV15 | TGTGCCACCAGCAGTGACTCCTATACGCAGTATTTT | CATSSDSYTQYF
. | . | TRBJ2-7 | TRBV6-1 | TGTGCCAGCAGTGACTTGGGAGGGGGCTCCTTCTACGAGCAGTACTTC | CASSDLGGGSFYEQYF
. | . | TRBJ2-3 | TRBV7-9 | TGTGCCAGCAGCCCCGGGTTAGCGGACACAGATACGCAGTATTTT | CASSPGLADTDTQYF
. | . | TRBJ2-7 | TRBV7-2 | TGTGCCAGCAGCTTATACAACAAAGCCTACGAGCAGTACTTC | CASSLYNKAYEQYF
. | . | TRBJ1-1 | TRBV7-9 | TGTGCCAGCAACGGAGCGGAGCTGGTCTTT | CASNGAELVF
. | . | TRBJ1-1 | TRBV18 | TGTGCCAGCGGTAGGACAGAGATGAACACTGAAGCTTTCTTT | CASGRTEMNTEAFF
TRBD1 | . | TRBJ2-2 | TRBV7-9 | TGTGCCAGCAGCCCGGACAGGGGGCTCTCTACCGGGGAGCTGTTTTTT | CASSPDRGLSTGELFF
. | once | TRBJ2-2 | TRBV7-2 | TGTGCCAGCAGCCCGCAAGTCCCCGGGGAGCTGTTTTTT | CASSPQVPGELFF
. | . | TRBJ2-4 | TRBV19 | TGTGCCAGTAGTGGAGGGAGAATAGCCAAAAACATTCAGTACTTC | CASSGGRIAKNIQYF
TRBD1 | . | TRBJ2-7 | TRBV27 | TGTGCCAGCAGTCCCCGGGCCACAGGGGCCTACGAGCAGTACTTC | CASSPRATGAYEQYF
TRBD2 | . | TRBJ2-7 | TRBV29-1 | TGCAGCGTTGAAACCCTCGGGGTAGCGGGAGCCGAGCAGTACTTC | CSVETLGVAGAEQYF
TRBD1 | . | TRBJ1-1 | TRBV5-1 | TGCGCCAGCAGCGGCGGACAGGGGAGATCTGAAGCTTTCTTT | CASSGGQGRSEAFF
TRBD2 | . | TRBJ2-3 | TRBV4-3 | TGCGCCAGCAGCCAAGGACTGAGCGGGGGGGCGGGAGATACGCAGTATTTT | CASSQGLSGGAGDTQYF
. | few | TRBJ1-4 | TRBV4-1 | TGCGCCAGCAGCCCTGTAGGAGCTGATGAAAAACTGTTTTTT | CASSPVGADEKLFF
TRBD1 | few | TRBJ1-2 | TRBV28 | TGTGCCAGCACCGTGAGGGGGCGCGGGTATGGCTACACCTTC | CASTVRGRGYGYTF
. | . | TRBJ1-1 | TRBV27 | TGTGCCAGCAGTTTACGGCAGGGGATCACTGAAGCTTTCTTT | CASSLRQGITEAFF
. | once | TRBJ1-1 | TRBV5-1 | TGCGCCAGCAGACCCACCATGGGACTGCAGAACACTGAAGCTTTCTTT | CASRPTMGLQNTEAFF